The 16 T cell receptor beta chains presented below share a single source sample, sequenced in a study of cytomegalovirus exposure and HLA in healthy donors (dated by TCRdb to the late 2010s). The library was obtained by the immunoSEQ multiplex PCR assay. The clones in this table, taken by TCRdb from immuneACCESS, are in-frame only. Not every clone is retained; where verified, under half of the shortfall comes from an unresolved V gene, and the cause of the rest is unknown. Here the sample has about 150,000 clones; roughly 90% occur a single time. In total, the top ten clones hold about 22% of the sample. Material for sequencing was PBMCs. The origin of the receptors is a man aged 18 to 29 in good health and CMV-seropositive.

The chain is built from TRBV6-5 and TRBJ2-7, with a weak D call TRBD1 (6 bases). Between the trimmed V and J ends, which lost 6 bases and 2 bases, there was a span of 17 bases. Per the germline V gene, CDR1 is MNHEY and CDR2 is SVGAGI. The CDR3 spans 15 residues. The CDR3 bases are TGTGCCAGCAGCAGTGGGGGATCAGGGGCCTACGAGCAGTACTTC. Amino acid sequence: CASSSGGSGAYEQYF.

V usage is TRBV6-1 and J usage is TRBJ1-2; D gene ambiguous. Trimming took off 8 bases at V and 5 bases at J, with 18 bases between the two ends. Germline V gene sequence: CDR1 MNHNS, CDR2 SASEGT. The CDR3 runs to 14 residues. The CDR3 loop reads CASLEPGASYGYTF. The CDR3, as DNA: TGTGCCAGCCTAGAGCCCGGAGCGTCTTATGGCTACACCTTC.

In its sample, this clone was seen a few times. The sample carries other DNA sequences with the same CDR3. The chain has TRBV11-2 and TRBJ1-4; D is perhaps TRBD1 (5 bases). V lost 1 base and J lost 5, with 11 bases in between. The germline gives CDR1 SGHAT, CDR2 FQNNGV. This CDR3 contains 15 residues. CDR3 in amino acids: CASSLVGLKNEKLFF. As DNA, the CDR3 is TGTGCCAGCAGCTTAGTGGGGCTTAAAAATGAAAAACTGTTTTTT.

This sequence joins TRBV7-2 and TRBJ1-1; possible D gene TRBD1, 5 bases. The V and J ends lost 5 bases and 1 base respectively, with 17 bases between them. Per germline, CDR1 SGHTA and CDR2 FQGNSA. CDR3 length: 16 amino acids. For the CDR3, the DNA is TGTGCCAGCAGCCAGGACACCGGAGTCCGGAACACTGAAGCTTTCTTT. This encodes CASSQDTGVRNTEAFF.

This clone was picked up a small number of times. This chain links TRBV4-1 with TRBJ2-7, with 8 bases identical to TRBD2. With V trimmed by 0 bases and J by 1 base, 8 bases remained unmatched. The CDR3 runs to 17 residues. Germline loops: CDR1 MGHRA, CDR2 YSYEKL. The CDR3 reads CASSQDGSVAGSYEQYF. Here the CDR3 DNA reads TGCGCCAGCAGCCAAGATGGCTCGGTAGCGGGGTCCTACGAGCAGTACTTC.

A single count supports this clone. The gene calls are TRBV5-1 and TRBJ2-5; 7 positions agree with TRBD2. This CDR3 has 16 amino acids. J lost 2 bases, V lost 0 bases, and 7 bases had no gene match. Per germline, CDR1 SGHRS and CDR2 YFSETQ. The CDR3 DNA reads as TGCGCCAGCAGCTTGGGCCGGGGGGTTAGACAAGAGACCCAGTACTTC. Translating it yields CASSLGRGVRQETQYF.

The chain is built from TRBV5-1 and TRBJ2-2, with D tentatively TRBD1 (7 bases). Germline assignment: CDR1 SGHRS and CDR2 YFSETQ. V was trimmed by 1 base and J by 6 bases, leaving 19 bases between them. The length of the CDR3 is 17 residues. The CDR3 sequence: CASSLSGGQTISGELFF. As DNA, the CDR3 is TGCGCCAGCAGCTTGTCCGGGGGACAGACCATCTCCGGGGAGCTGTTTTTT. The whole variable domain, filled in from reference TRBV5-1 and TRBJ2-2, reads KAGVTQTPRYLIKTRGQQVTLSCSPISGHRSVSWYQQTPGQGLQFLFEYFSETQRNKGNFPGRFSGRQFSNSRSEMNVSTLELGDSALYLCASSLSGGQTISGELFFGEGSRLTVL.

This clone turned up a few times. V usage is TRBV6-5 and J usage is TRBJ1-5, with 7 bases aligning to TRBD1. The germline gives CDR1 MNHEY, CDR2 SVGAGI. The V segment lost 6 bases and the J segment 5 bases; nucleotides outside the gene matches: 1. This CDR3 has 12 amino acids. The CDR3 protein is CASRTGDQPQHF. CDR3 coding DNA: TGTGCCAGCAGAACAGGGGATCAGCCCCAGCATTTT.

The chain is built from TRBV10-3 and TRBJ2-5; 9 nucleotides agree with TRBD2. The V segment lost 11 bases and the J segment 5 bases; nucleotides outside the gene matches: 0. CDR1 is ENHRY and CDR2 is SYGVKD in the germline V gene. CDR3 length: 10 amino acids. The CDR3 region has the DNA TGTGCCGCGGGGGGGGAGACCCAGTACTTC. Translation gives CAAGGETQYF.

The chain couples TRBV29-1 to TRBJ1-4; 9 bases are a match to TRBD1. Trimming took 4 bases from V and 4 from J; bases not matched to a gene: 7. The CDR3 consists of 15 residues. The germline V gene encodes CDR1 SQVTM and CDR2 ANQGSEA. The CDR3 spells CSVGGGTGLNEKLFF. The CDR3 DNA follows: TGCAGCGTTGGCGGTGGGACAGGGCTTAATGAAAAACTGTTTTTT.

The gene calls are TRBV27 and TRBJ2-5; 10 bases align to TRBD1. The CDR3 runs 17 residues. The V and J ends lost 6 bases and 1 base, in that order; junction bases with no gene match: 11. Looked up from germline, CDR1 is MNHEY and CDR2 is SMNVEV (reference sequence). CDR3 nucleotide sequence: TGTGCCAGCAGCCCCTATGGGACAGGGGTAGTCCAAGAGACCCAGTACTTC. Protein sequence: CASSPYGTGVVQETQYF.

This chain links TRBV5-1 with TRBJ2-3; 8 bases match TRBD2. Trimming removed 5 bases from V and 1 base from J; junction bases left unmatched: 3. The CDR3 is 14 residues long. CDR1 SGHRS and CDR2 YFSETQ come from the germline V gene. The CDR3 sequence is CASSGSGGTDTQYF. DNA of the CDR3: TGCGCCAGCAGTGGTAGCGGGGGCACAGATACGCAGTATTTT.

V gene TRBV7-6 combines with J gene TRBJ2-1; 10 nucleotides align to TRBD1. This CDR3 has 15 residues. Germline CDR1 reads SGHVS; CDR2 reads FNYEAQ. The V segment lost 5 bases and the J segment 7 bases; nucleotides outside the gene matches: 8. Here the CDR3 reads CASSSRQGARNEQFF. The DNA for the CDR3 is TGTGCCAGCAGCAGCAGACAGGGGGCGAGGAATGAGCAGTTCTTC. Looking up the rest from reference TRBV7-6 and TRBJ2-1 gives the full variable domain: GAGVSQSPRYKVTKRGQDVALRCDPISGHVSLYWYRQALGQGPEFLTYFNYEAQQDKSGLPNDRFSAERPEGSISTLTIQRTEQRDSAMYRCASSSRQGARNEQFFGPGTRLTVL.

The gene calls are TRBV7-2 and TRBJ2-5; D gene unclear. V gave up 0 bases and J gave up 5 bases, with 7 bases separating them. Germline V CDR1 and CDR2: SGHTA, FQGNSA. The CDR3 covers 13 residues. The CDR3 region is CASSLAVRETQYF. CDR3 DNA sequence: TGTGCCAGCAGCTTAGCGGTCAGGGAGACCCAGTACTTC.

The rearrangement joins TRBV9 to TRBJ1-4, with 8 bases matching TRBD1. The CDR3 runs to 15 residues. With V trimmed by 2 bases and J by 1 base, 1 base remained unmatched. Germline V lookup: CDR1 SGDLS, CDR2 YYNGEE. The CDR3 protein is CASSVTGVTNEKLFF. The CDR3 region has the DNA TGTGCCAGCAGCGTGACAGGGGTAACTAATGAAAAACTGTTTTTT. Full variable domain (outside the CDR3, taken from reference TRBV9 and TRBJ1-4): DSGVTQTPKHLITATGQRVTLRCSPRSGDLSVYWYQQSLDQGLQFLIQYYNGEERAKGNILERFSAQQFPDLHSELNLSSLELGDSALYFCASSVTGVTNEKLFFGSGTQLSVL.

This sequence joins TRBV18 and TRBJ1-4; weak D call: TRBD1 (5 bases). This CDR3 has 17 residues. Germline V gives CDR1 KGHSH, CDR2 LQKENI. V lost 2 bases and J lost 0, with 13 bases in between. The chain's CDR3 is CASSPWKRGTTNEKLFF. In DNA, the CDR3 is TGTGCCAGCTCACCATGGAAAAGGGGCACAACTAATGAAAAACTGTTTTTT.